This entry describes one T cell receptor (beta chain). This sample was included in a study of blood T cell repertoires in COVID-19. The wider study: Specimens from acute and convalescent COVID-19 originated in the United States, Italy and Spain. From T cells, B-cell-depleted T cells, or PBMCs came the material, which was cDNA or gDNA.

Per the original methods: Estimates of nucleated cell counts were drawn from the amplification of reference gene primers. Assay: immunoSEQ multiplex PCR; the TCRdb copy retains only in-frame clones and omits some. The DNA gave D and trimming, while V, J and clone size come from that table. In the table there are some 80,000 clones, 85% to 90% of which are singletons. V was trimmed by 4 bases and J by 6 bases, leaving 12 bases between them. In germline, CDR1 is SGHNT, CDR2 YYREEE (reference sequence). The CDR3 is 13 residues long. The clonotype was recovered from a human donor in a cohort sampled during active COVID-19. Sequenced sample: peripheral blood. This chain uses TRBV5-4 with TRBJ2-3, with a weak D call TRBD1 (6 bases). As DNA, the CDR3 is TGTGCCAGCAGCCAACAGGGTCTGGATACGCAGTATTTT. Encoded protein: CASSQQGLDTQYF.